The present T cell receptor (beta chain) was sequenced within a study of T-cell reconstitution after alpha-beta-depleted transplantation in children. General study results and limits: Several hundred rapidly expanded clones from non-depleted graft cells reportedly supplied alpha-beta T cells about two months post-transplant. Certain patients had high TCRbeta diversity at day 60, and it came from recipient T cells and thymic progenitors that survived. Newly generated T cells supplied most T-cell counts and diversity one year post-transplant.

About this clonotype itself: Its matching antigen is unknown.

Germline V gene sequence: CDR1 GTSNPN, CDR2 SVGIG (reference sequence). Unmatched junction bases numbered 13, after V lost 1 base and J lost 10 bases. The CDR3 consists of 16 residues. Researchers prepared the TCRbeta library using unique molecular identifiers, the study reports. A single record per CDR3 protein comes from TCRdb applying MiXCR to the PCR reads. Of around 100,000 distinct CDR3 sequences in the sample, over 9% are singletons; the top ten hold 34%. The receptor comes from a boy under 10 years old with acute lymphoblastic leukemia, due to receive a stem cell transplant. Sequences were derived from PBMCs, sampled before TCRalphabeta/CD19-depleted stem cell transplant. This chain connects TRBV30 to TRBJ2-1; TRBD2 matches 10 bases. Here the CDR3 reads CAWSAGVVAGGEEQFF. For the CDR3, the DNA is TGTGCCTGGAGTGCCGGGGTGGTAGCGGGAGGAGAGGAGCAGTTCTTC.